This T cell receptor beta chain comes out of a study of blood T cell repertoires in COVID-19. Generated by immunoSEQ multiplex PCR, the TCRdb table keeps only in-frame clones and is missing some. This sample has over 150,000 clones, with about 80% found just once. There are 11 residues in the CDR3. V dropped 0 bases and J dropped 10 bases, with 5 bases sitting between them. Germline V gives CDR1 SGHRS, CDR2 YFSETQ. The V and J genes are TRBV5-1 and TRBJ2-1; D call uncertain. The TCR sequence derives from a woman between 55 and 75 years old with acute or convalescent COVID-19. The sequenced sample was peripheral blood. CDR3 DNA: TGCGCCAGCAGCTTGGGTCAGGAGCAGTTCTTC. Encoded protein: CASSLGQEQFF.